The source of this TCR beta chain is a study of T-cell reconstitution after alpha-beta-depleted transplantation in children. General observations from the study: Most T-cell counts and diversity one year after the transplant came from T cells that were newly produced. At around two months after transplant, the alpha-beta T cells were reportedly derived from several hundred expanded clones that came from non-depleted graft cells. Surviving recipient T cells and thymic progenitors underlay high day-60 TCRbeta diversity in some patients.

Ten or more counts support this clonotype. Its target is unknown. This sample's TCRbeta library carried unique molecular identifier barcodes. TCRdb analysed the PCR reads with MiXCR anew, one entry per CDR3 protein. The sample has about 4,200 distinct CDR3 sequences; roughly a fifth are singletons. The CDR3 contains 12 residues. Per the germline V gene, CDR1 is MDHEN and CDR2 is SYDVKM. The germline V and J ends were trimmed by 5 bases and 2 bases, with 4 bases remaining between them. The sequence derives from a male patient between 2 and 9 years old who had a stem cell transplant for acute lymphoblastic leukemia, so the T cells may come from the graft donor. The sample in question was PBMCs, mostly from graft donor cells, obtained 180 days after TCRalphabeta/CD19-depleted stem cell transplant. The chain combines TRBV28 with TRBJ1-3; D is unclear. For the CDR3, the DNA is TGTGCCAGCAGTGGGCCTGGAAACACCATATATTTT. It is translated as CASSGPGNTIYF.